Listed below are T cell receptor beta chains from one sample, sequenced in a study of graft-versus-host responses after intestinal transplantation. Generated by immunoSEQ multiplex PCR, the TCRdb table keeps only in-frame clones and is missing some. This sample has around 15,000 clones, with about 74% found just once. Sequences were derived from ileum tissue, sampled 14 days after transplant. The origin of the receptors is a human patient who received an intestinal transplant, so some T cells may come from the graft donor. Each CDR3 is given with its conserved first and last residue. The D gene is left open where the match is weak. Where a row states a size, it is once, few, many or the class of an expanded clone; other rows omit it.

V gene	D gene	J gene	clone size	CDR3 length	CDR3 protein	CDR3 DNA
TRBV6-5	TRBD2	TRBJ2-2	-	14	CASSPGLATGELFF	TGTGCCAGCAGTCCGGGACTAGCTACCGGGGAGCTGTTTTTT
TRBV29-1	TRBD2	TRBJ2-2	-	15	CSVESVAGGSGELFF	TGCAGCGTTGAGTCGGTAGCGGGAGGCTCCGGGGAGCTGTTTTTT
TRBV19	-	TRBJ2-2	-	14	CASSTGRDTGELFF	TGTGCCAGTAGTACGGGGCGCGACACCGGGGAGCTGTTTTTT
TRBV29-1	-	TRBJ1-1	few	12	CSGWDVNTEAFF	TGCAGCGGCTGGGACGTCAACACTGAAGCTTTCTTT
TRBV30	-	TRBJ2-1	-	11	CAWSLMIEQFF	TGTGCCTGGAGTCTTATGATCGAGCAGTTCTTC
TRBV14	TRBD2	TRBJ2-1	few	18	CASSPGGLAASSYNEQFF	TGTGCCAGCAGCCCGGGCGGACTAGCGGCGAGCTCCTACAATGAGCAGTTCTTC
TRBV6-6	-	TRBJ1-1	-	13	CASRPQANTEAFF	TGTGCCAGCAGGCCACAGGCGAACACTGAAGCTTTCTTT
TRBV4-1	-	TRBJ2-5	-	13	CASAGQIQETQYF	TGCGCCAGCGCGGGACAGATCCAAGAGACCCAGTACTTC
TRBV7-9	-	TRBJ2-3	-	14	CASSFQLGTDTQYF	TGTGCCAGCAGCTTCCAACTTGGGACAGATACGCAGTATTTT
TRBV27	-	TRBJ1-4	-	15	CASSHQGTTNEKLFF	TGTGCCAGCAGCCATCAGGGCACAACTAATGAAAAACTGTTTTTT
TRBV19	-	TRBJ1-1	-	13	CATAPRPNTEAFF	TGTGCCACTGCCCCGAGACCAAACACTGAAGCTTTCTTT
TRBV5-1	TRBD1	TRBJ1-4	-	14	CASSLGQGAEKLFF	TGCGCCAGCAGCTTGGGACAGGGGGCTGAAAAACTGTTTTTT
TRBV9	-	TRBJ2-2	-	14	CASGPGPYTGELFF	TGTGCCAGCGGTCCCGGGCCTTACACCGGGGAGCTGTTTTTT
TRBV7-9	TRBD2	TRBJ2-1	-	17	CASSPKRLAGFYNEQFF	TGTGCCAGCAGCCCGAAGAGACTAGCGGGCTTCTACAATGAGCAGTTCTTC
TRBV5-6	-	TRBJ1-3	-	12	CASSFWKNTIYF	TGTGCCAGCAGCTTTTGGAAGAACACCATATATTTT
TRBV7-8	TRBD1	TRBJ2-1	-	15	CASSSPGTGGNEQFF	TGTGCCAGCAGCTCCCCCGGGACAGGGGGCAATGAGCAGTTCTTC
TRBV27	-	TRBJ1-5	-	13	CASSAWTNQPQHF	TGTGCCAGCAGTGCCTGGACGAATCAGCCCCAGCATTTT
TRBV5-1	TRBD1	TRBJ2-7	-	16	CASSLGAGTASYEQYF	TGCGCCAGCAGCTTGGGTGCCGGGACAGCTTCCTACGAGCAGTACTTC
TRBV2	-	TRBJ1-6	few	14	CASKISGQNSPLHF	TGTGCCAGCAAAATCTCCGGACAGAATTCACCCCTCCACTTT
TRBV9	TRBD1	TRBJ2-7	-	15	CASSVSGTGPYEQYF	TGTGCCAGCAGCGTGTCGGGGACAGGGCCCTACGAGCAGTACTTC
TRBV6-1	TRBD1	TRBJ1-6	-	15	CASSVFGTDNSPLHF	TGTGCCAGCAGTGTATTCGGGACAGATAATTCACCCCTCCACTTT
TRBV2	-	TRBJ1-5	-	14	CASTEWTVSQPQHF	TGTGCCAGCACCGAATGGACAGTATCTCAGCCCCAGCATTTT
TRBV9	-	TRBJ1-2	few	16	CASSAIPGAEYYGYTF	TGTGCCAGCAGCGCCATCCCAGGGGCTGAGTACTATGGCTACACCTTC
TRBV21-1	-	TRBJ2-2	-	16	CASSKVYRGLTGELFF	TGTGCCAGCAGCAAAGTGTACAGGGGGTTGACCGGGGAGCTGTTTTTT
TRBV5-6	-	TRBJ1-2	-	14	CASSFDPTNYGYTF	TGTGCCAGCAGCTTCGACCCGACGAACTATGGCTACACCTTC
TRBV30	-	TRBJ1-2	few	15	CAWSVRFGRIDGYTF	TGTGCCTGGAGTGTAAGATTTGGGCGGATTGATGGCTACACCTTC
TRBV4-1	TRBD2	TRBJ2-1	-	16	CASSQERLAAYNEQFF	TGCGCCAGCAGCCAAGAACGGCTAGCGGCATACAATGAGCAGTTCTTC
TRBV7-8	TRBD1	TRBJ2-2	-	16	CASSLVTGGGTGELFF	TGTGCCAGCAGCTTAGTAACAGGGGGTGGGACCGGGGAGCTGTTTTTT
TRBV5-1	-	TRBJ1-1	-	18	CASSSTALAGVRYTEAFF	TGCGCCAGCAGCTCCACGGCACTCGCAGGGGTGAGGTACACTGAAGCTTTCTTT
TRBV13	TRBD2	TRBJ2-5	-	14	CASSTLAGQETQYF	TGTGCCAGCAGCACTTTAGCGGGGCAAGAGACCCAGTACTTC
TRBV15	-	TRBJ2-7	-	13	CATSGTNSYEQYF	TGTGCCACCAGCGGAACGAACTCCTACGAGCAGTACTTC
TRBV19	TRBD2	TRBJ2-1	-	11	CASSIGPGRVF	TGTGCCAGTAGTATAGGACCCGGGAGGGTCTTC
TRBV4-2	TRBD2	TRBJ2-3	-	18	CASSQGLAGASSTDTQYF	TGTGCCAGCAGCCAGGGACTAGCGGGGGCCTCTAGCACAGATACGCAGTATTTT
TRBV10-1	-	TRBJ1-1	-	13	CASSVSGGDEAFF	TGCGCCAGCAGTGTCTCCGGGGGGGATGAAGCTTTCTTT
TRBV7-3	-	TRBJ1-2	-	13	CASSLNPYYGYTF	TGTGCCAGCAGCTTAAACCCGTACTATGGCTACACCTTC
TRBV5-3	-	TRBJ2-5	-	16	CARSYMRVPGRETQYF	TGTGCCAGAAGCTACATGCGGGTGCCGGGGAGGGAGACCCAGTACTTC
TRBV4-1	TRBD1	TRBJ2-6	few	15	CASSQQGAGANVLTF	TGCGCCAGCAGCCAACAGGGGGCTGGGGCCAACGTCCTGACTTTC
TRBV30	-	TRBJ1-4	-	13	CACSKGTNEKLFF	TGTGCCTGCTCCAAGGGGACTAATGAAAAACTGTTTTTT
TRBV5-1	TRBD2	TRBJ2-3	-	16	CASSRQAGAPTDTQYF	TGCGCCAGCAGCCGGCAAGCGGGGGCGCCCACAGATACGCAGTATTTT
TRBV6-5	-	TRBJ1-2	few	13	CASSPPTGYGYTF	TGTGCCAGCAGCCCCCCCACGGGGTATGGCTACACCTTC
TRBV2	-	TRBJ1-5	few	12	CASTEGDQPQHF	TGTGCCAGCACTGAGGGGGATCAGCCCCAGCATTTT
TRBV18	TRBD1	TRBJ1-1	-	14	CASSASSGTDEAFF	TGTGCCAGCTCAGCGTCTTCCGGGACAGATGAAGCTTTCTTT
TRBV7-9	TRBD2	TRBJ2-7	-	14	CASSPGTSVYEQYF	TGTGCCAGCAGCCCCGGGACTAGCGTATACGAGCAGTACTTC
TRBV9	-	TRBJ1-1	few	15	CASSPSGGMNTEAFF	TGTGCCAGCAGCCCGAGCGGGGGCATGAACACTGAAGCTTTCTTT
TRBV18	-	TRBJ1-5	-	15	CASSPPGGGIQPQHF	TGTGCCAGCTCACCACCGGGGGGGGGCATTCAGCCCCAGCATTTT
TRBV10-2	TRBD2	TRBJ2-3	-	16	CASSIAGGPGTDTQYF	TGCGCCAGCAGCATAGCGGGGGGGCCGGGCACAGATACGCAGTATTTT
TRBV7-7	TRBD1	TRBJ2-7	few	11	CATGGLYEQYF	TGTGCCACAGGGGGCCTCTACGAGCAGTACTTC